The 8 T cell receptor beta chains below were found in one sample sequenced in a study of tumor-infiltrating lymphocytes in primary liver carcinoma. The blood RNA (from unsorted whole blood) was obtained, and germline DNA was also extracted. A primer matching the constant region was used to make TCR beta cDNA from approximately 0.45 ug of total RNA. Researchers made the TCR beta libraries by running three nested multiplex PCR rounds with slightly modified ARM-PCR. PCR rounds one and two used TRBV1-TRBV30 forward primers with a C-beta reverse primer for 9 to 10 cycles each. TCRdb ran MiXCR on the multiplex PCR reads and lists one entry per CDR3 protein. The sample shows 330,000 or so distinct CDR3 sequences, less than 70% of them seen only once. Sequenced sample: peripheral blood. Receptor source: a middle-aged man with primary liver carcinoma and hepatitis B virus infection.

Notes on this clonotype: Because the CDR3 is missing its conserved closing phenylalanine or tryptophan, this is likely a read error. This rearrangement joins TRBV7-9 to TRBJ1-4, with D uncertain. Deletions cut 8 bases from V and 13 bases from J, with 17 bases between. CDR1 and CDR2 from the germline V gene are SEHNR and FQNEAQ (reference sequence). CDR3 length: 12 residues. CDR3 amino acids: CASAPGEKRLFS. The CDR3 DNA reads TGTGCCAGCGCTCCCGGGGAGAAAAGACTGTTTTCT.

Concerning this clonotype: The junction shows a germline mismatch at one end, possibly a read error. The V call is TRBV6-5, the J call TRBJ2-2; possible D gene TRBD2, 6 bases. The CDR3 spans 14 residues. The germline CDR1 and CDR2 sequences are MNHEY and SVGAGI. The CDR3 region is CASSTGLNTRELFF. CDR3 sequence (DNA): TGTGCCAGCAGCACGGGACTCAACACCAGGGAGCTGTTTTTT.

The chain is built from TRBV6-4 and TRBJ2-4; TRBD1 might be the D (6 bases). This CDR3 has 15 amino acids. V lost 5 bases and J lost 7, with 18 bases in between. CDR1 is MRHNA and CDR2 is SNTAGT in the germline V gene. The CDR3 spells CASSQLAGEGNIQYF. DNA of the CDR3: TGTGCCAGCAGTCAGCTAGCAGGGGAAGGGAACATTCAGTACTTC.

The chain's CDR3 is CASISISGSLSNEQFF. The CDR3 region has the DNA TGTGCCAGCATTTCCATTAGCGGGAGCCTATCCAATGAGCAGTTCTTC. The genes are TRBV6-6 and TRBJ2-1; TRBD2 matches at 9 bases. CDR1 is MNHNY and CDR2 is SVGAGI in the germline V gene (reference sequence). This CDR3 spans 16 amino acids. The ends lost 7 bases at V and 6 bases at J; junction bases unmatched: 13.

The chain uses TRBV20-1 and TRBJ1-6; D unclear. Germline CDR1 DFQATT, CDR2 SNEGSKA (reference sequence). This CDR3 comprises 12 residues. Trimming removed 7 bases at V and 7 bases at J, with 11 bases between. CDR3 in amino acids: CSVTAGNSPLHF. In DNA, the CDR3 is TGCAGTGTTACGGCGGGGAATTCACCCCTCCACTTT.

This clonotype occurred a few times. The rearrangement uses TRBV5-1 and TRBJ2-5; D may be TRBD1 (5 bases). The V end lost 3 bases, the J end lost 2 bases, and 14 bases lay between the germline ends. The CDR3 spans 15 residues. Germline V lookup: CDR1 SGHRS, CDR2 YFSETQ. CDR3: CASSSDGAQQETQYF. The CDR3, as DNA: TGCGCCAGCAGCTCGGATGGGGCGCAACAAGAGACCCAGTACTTC.

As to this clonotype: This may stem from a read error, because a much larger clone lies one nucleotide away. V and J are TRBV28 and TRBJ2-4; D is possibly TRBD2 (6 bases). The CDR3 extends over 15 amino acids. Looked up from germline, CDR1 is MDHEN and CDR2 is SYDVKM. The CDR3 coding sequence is TGTACCAGCAGTGGCCCCGGGAGTTGGGCAAACATTCAGTACTTC. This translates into CTSSGPGSWANIQYF.

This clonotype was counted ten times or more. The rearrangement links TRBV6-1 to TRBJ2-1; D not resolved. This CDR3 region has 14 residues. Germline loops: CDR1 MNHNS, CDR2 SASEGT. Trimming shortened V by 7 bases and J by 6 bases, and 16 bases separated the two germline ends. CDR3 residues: CASKRAHGSNEQFF. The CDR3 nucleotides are TGTGCCAGCAAAAGGGCTCACGGCAGCAATGAGCAGTTCTTC.